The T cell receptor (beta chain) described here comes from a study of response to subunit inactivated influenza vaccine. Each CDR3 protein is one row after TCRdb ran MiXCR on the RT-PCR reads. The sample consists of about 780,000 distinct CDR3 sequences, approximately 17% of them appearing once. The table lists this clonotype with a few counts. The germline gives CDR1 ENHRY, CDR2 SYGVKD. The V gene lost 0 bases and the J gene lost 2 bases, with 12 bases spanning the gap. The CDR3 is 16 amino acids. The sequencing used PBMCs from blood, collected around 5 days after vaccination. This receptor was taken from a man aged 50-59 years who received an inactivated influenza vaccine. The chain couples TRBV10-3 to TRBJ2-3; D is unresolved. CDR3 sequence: CAISESKRHYTDTQYF. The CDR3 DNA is TGTGCCATCAGTGAGTCGAAGCGCCATTACACAGATACGCAGTATTTT.